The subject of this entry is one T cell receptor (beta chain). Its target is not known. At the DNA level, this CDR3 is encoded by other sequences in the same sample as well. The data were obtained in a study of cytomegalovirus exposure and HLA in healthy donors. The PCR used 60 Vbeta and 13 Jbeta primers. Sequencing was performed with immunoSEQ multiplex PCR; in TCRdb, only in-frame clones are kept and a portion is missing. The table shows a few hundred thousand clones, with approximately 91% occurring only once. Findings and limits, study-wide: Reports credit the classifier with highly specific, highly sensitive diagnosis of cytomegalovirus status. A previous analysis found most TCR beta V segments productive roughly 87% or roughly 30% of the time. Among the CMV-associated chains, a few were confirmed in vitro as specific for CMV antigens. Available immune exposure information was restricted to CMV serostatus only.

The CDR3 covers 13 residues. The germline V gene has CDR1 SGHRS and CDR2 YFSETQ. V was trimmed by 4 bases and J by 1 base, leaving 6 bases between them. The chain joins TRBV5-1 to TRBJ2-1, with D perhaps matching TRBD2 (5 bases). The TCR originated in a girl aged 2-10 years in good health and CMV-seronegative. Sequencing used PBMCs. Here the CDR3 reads CASSGGSYNEQFF. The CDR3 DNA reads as TGCGCCAGCAGCGGCGGGTCCTACAATGAGCAGTTCTTC.